This passage covers 17 T cell receptor beta chains from one sample sequenced in a study of human T cells and chemical hapten exposure. Each CDR3 protein gets one entry after TCRdb re-called the RACE reads with MiXCR. The sample lists about 250,000 distinct CDR3 sequences, approximately 7.5% seen once, with 0.9% to 1.5% in the top ten. The time point is: pre-sensitization, week 0. Treatment denoted: therapeutic diphenylcyclopropenone sensitization with weekly scalp DPC. Sequencing used whole blood, obtained in connection with sensitization to the hapten diphenylcyclopropenone (DPC). Receptors were obtained from a man in his late teens or twenties with alopecia areata. Some clones in this sample may be carry-over from other donors' samples.

The rearrangement links TRBV12-3 or TRBV12-4 to TRBJ1-2; TRBD1 is a possible D gene (5 bases). V lost 1 base and J 7 bases, leaving 16 bases between the germline ends. The CDR3 runs 15 residues. The CDR3 loop is CASSLGDLPNSGYTF. For the CDR3, the DNA is TGTGCCAGCAGTTTAGGGGACCTCCCGAACAGTGGCTACACCTTC.

This clonotype has ten or more counts. V and J are TRBV7-2 and TRBJ1-3; D is possibly TRBD1 (6 bases). Trimming took off 2 bases at V and 3 bases at J, with 14 bases between the two ends. Germline CDR1 reads SGHTA; CDR2 reads FQGNSA. There are 16 residues in the CDR3. The CDR3 bases are TGTGCCAGCAGCTTAAGTGGGACACTTAGTGGAAACACCATATATTTT. Amino acid sequence: CASSLSGTLSGNTIYF.

This clonotype appeared a few times. The chain recombines TRBV27 with TRBJ1-6, with a tentative D call TRBD1 (5 bases). CDR3 size: 17 residues. V was cut by 8 bases and J by 0 bases, with 17 bases left in between. Germline CDR1 MNHEY, CDR2 SMNVEV (reference sequence). The CDR3 sequence: CASAPGEGRSYNSPLHF. The CDR3 DNA reads TGTGCCAGCGCGCCAGGCGAGGGGCGCTCCTATAATTCACCCCTCCACTTT.

There are many counts of this clonotype. V and J are TRBV20-1 and TRBJ1-2; the D is unclear. The V gene's germline CDR1 is DFQATT and CDR2 SNEGSKA (reference sequence). This CDR3 is 11 amino acids long. The V end was cut by 4 bases, the J end by 8 bases, with 11 bases between. The CDR3 nucleotides read TGCAGTGCTATAATATTAGGAGGCTACACCTTC. Translating it yields CSAIILGGYTF.

The chain combines TRBV2 with TRBJ1-1; 7 bases are shared with TRBD1. V shed 7 bases and J 0 bases; nucleotides not matched to a gene: 8. The germline CDR1 and CDR2 sequences are SNHLY and FYNNEI. CDR3 length: 15 residues. The CDR3 nucleotides read TGTGCCAGCACCCCAGACAGGGCATTGAACACTGAAGCTTTCTTT. Its translation is CASTPDRALNTEAFF.

At least ten counts were recorded for this clonotype. The chain links TRBV7-2 to TRBJ2-2, with D uncertain. Germline CDR1 is SGHTA and CDR2 is FQGNSA. The CDR3 is 14 amino acids. The V end was cut by 0 bases, the J end by 6 bases, with 8 bases between. CDR3 region: CASSLAYGSGELFF. The CDR3 DNA follows: TGTGCCAGCAGCTTAGCTTACGGATCCGGGGAGCTGTTTTTT.

There are many counts of this clonotype. The J gene is TRBJ2-6, the V gene TRBV5-5; D is ambiguous. The V and J ends lost 1 base and 3 bases respectively, with 2 bases between them. Germline V gene lookup returns CDR1 SGHKS and CDR2 YYEKEE (reference sequence). CDR3 length: 13 amino acids. The CDR3 coding sequence is TGTGCCAGCAGCTTGAGTGGGGCCAACGTCCTGACTTTC. Translated: CASSLSGANVLTF.

This clonotype appeared a few times. The chain links TRBV7-9 to TRBJ2-2; D is unclear. The germline V gene encodes CDR1 SEHNR and CDR2 FQNEAQ (reference sequence). This CDR3 contains 14 residues. Trimming took 0 bases from V and 7 from J, leaving 9 bases between them. The CDR3 coding sequence is TGTGCCAGCAGCTTAGCCCCTGGGGTCGGGGAGCTGTTTTTT. Protein sequence: CASSLAPGVGELFF.

This clonotype showed up just a few times. The chain couples TRBV9 to TRBJ1-2, with 7 nucleotides matching TRBD1. The junction had 8 bases not matched to a gene; V was cut back by 6 bases and J by 3 bases. This CDR3 is 14 amino acids long. Germline lookup yields CDR1 SGDLS and CDR2 YYNGEE. The CDR3 DNA sequence: TGTGCCAGCAAAATACAGGGGCTATACTATGGCTACACCTTC. Residues: CASKIQGLYYGYTF.

This clonotype appeared a few times. This chain connects TRBV7-2 to TRBJ1-6, with a weak D call TRBD1 (5 bases). Germline lookup yields CDR1 SGHTA and CDR2 FQGNSA. Trimming took 2 bases from V and 7 from J, leaving 15 bases between them. The CDR3 is made up of 16 amino acids. For the CDR3, the DNA is TGTGCCAGCAGCTTAAGGGGTAGGACGGTGAATTCACCCCTCCACTTT. Encoded protein: CASSLRGRTVNSPLHF.

This clonotype was recorded a few times. The rearrangement links TRBV6-2 or TRBV6-3 to TRBJ1-2, with no clear D. Germline V lookup: CDR1 MNHEY, CDR2 SVGEGT. Trimming removed 0 bases at V and 7 bases at J, with 6 bases between. The CDR3 contains 12 residues. The CDR3: CASSYSAGGYTF. The CDR3 bases are TGTGCCAGCAGTTACTCGGCCGGTGGCTACACCTTC.

The chain uses TRBV6-6 and TRBJ2-7; perhaps TRBD1 as D (5 bases). CDR3 length equals 14 residues. V was clipped by 6 bases and J by 3 bases, with 15 bases between them. Germline V gene sequence: CDR1 MNHNY, CDR2 SVGAGI (reference sequence). The CDR3 region has the DNA TGTGCCAGCAGCTCCCAGGGATTTGGCTACGAGCAGTACGTC. It encodes CASSSQGFGYEQYV.

V gene TRBV6-2 or TRBV6-3 combines with J gene TRBJ2-7; 11 bases are a match to TRBD2. The CDR3 is 16 residues long. The germline gives CDR1 MNHEY, CDR2 SVGEGT. V trimming: 4 bases; J trimming: 1 base; junction bases outside the gene matches: 6. For the CDR3, the DNA is TGTGCCAGCAGTTGCCCTAGCGGGGGGCCTTCCTACGAGCAGTACGTC. This sequence encodes CASSCPSGGPSYEQYV.

This clonotype was counted between two and nine times. The rearrangement links TRBV27 to TRBJ1-6, with TRBD1 matching over 12 bases. Unmatched junction bases numbered 5, after V lost 4 bases and J lost 10 bases. The length of the CDR3 is 15 residues. CDR1 and CDR2 (germline): MNHEY, SMNVEV (reference sequence). This chain's CDR3 is CASSWGQGAGSPLHF. The CDR3 coding sequence is TGTGCCAGCAGTTGGGGACAGGGGGCAGGATCACCCCTCCACTTT.

The V gene is TRBV10-3, the J gene TRBJ1-5; 8 positions agree with TRBD1. Trimming removed 10 bases from V and 7 bases from J; junction bases left unmatched: 9. Per the germline V gene, CDR1 is ENHRY and CDR2 is SYGVKD. The length of the CDR3 is 13 residues. The CDR3 coding sequence is TGTGCCACCCAGGGGGCACAGGGCCAGCCCCAGCATTTT. Its translation: CATQGAQGQPQHF.

The chain is built from TRBV20-1 and TRBJ2-2, with TRBD1 matching over 10 bases. The ends lost 6 bases at V and 4 bases at J; junction bases unmatched: 11. The CDR3 has 16 residues. Germline assignment: CDR1 DFQATT and CDR2 SNEGSKA (reference sequence). Here the CDR3 DNA reads TGCAGTGCCACATACCCGGGACAGGGGACCACCGGGGAGCTGTTTTTT. Protein sequence: CSATYPGQGTTGELFF.

This clonotype occurred many times. The V and J genes are TRBV9 and TRBJ1-2; D gene unclear. Trimming removed 4 bases from V and 11 bases from J, with 24 bases in between. CDR1 and CDR2 from the germline V gene are SGDLS and YYNGEE. CDR3 size: 15 residues. In DNA, the CDR3 is TGTGCCAGCAGCTCCCCCGGACGGCTTTTAAGCGGGTACACCTTC. Translation: CASSSPGRLLSGYTF.